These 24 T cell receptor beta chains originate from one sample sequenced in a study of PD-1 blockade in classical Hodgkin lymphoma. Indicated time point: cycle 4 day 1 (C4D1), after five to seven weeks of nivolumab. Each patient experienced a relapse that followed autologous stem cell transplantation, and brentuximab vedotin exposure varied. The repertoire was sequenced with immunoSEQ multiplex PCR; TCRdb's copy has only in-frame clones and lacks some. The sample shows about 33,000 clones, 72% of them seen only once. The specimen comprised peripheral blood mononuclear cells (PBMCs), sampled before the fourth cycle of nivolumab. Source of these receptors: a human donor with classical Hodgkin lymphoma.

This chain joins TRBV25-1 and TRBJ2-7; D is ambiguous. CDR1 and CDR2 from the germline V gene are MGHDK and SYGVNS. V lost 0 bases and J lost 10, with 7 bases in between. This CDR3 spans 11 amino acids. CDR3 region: CASSEYVFQYF. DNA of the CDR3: TGTGCCAGCAGTGAATACGTCTTTCAGTACTTC.

This CDR3 reads CASSVQGGKETQYF. The CDR3, as DNA: TGTGCCAGCAGCGTACAGGGGGGGAAAGAGACCCAGTACTTC. The genes are TRBV9 and TRBJ2-5; possibly TRBD1 or TRBD2 for D (7 bases each). CDR3 length: 14 amino acids. CDR1 is SGDLS, CDR2 YYNGEE, per germline. V lost 1 base to trimming and J lost 3 bases, with 10 bases between them.

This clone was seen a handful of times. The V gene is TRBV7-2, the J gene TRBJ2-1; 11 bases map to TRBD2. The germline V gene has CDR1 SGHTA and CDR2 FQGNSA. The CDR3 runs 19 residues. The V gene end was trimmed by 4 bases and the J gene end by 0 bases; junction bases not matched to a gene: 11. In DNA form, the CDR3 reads TGTGCCAGCAGCTCGCCCCTAGCGGGGGGAATGAGCTCCTACAATGAGCAGTTCTTC. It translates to CASSSPLAGGMSSYNEQFF.

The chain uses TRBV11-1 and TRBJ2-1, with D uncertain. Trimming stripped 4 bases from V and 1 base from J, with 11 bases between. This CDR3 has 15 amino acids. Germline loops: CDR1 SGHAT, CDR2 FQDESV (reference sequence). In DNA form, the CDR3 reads TGTGCCAGCAGCTCAGATAAAACATCCTACAATGAGCAGTTCTTC. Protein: CASSSDKTSYNEQFF. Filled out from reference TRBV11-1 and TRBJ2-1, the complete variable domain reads EAEVAQSPRYKITEKSQAVAFWCDPISGHATLYWYRQILGQGPELLVQFQDESVVDDSQLPKDRFSAERLKGVDSTLKIQPAELGDSAMYLCASSSDKTSYNEQFFGPGTRLTVL.

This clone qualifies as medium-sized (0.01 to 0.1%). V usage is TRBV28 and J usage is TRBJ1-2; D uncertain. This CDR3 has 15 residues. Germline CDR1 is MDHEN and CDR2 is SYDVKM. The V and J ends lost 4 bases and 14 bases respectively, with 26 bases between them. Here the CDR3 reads CASSSARTVGPEMTF. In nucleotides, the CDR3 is TGTGCCAGCAGTTCGGCGAGGACGGTCGGACCCGAGATGACCTTC.

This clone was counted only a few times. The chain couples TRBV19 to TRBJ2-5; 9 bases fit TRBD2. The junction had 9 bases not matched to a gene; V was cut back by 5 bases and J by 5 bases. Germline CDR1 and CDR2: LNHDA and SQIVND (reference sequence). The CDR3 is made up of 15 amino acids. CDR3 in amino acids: CASSSALAGLETQYF. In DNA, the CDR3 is TGTGCCAGTAGTTCAGCCCTAGCGGGATTGGAGACCCAGTACTTC.

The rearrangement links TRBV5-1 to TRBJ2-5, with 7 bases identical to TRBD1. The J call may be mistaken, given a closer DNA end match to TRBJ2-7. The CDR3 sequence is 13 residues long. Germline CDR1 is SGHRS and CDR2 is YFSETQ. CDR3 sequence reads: CASSWDSPYEQYF. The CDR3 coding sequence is TGCGCCAGCAGCTGGGACAGCCCCTACGAGCAGTACTTC.

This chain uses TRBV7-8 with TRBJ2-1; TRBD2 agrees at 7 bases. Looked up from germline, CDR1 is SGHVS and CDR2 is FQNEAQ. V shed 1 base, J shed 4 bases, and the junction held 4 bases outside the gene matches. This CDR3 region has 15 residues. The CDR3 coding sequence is TGTGCCAGCAGCTTAGGCGGGGGTCAATACAATGAGCAGTTCTTC. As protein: CASSLGGGQYNEQFF.

CDR3 nucleotides: TGTGCCAGCAGTTTACCCTTAAACTGGAGTAGCTCCTACGAGCAGTACTTC. Its protein is CASSLPLNWSSSYEQYF. The chain employs TRBV28 and TRBJ2-7; D is uncertain. Germline CDR1 is MDHEN and CDR2 is SYDVKM. Trimming took 2 bases from V and 0 from J, leaving 17 bases between them. There are 17 residues in the CDR3.

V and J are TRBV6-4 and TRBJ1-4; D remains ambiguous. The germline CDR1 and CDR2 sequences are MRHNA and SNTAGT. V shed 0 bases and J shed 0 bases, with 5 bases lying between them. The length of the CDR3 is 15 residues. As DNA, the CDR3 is TGTGCCAGCAGTGACTCACAACCAACTAATGAAAAACTGTTTTTT. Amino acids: CASSDSQPTNEKLFF.

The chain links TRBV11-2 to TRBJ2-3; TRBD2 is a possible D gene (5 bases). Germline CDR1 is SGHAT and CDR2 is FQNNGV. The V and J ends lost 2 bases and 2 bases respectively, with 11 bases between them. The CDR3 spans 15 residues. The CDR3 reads CASSLLQRYTDTQYF. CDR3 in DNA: TGTGCCAGCAGCTTATTACAGCGGTACACAGATACGCAGTATTTT.

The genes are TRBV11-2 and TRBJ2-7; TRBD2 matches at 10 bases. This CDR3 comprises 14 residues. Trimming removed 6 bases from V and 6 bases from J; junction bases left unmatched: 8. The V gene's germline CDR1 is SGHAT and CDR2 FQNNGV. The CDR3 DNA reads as TGTGCCAGCAGTCGTTCGGGACTAGCGCCCGAGCAGTACTTC. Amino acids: CASSRSGLAPEQYF.

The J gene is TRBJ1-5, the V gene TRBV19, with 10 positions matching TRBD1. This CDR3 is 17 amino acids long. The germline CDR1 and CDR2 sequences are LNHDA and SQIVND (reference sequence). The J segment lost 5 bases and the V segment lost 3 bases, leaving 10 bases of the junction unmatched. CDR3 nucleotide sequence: TGTGCCAGTAGTATCTCGGACAGGGGGACCGCTCATCAGCCCCAGCATTTT. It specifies CASSISDRGTAHQPQHF. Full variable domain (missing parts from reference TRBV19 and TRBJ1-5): DGGITQSPKYLFRKEGQNVTLSCEQNLNHDAMYWYRQDPGQGLRLIYYSQIVNDFQKGDIAEGYSVSREKKESFPLTVTSAQKNPTAFYLCASSISDRGTAHQPQHFGDGTRLSIL.

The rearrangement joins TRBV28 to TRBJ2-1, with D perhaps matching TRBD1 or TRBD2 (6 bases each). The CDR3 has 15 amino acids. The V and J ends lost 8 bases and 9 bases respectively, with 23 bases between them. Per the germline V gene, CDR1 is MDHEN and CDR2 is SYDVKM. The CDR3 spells CASEGGGVNLIEQFF. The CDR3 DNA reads TGTGCCAGCGAAGGAGGGGGAGTTAACCTCATTGAGCAGTTCTTC.

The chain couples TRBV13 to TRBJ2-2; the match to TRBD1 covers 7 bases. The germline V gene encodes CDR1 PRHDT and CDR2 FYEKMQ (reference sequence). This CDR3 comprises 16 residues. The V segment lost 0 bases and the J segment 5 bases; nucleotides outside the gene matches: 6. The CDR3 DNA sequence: TGTGCCAGCAGCTTAGGAAGGGGGCTAGGGACCGGGGAGCTGTTTTTT. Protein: CASSLGRGLGTGELFF.

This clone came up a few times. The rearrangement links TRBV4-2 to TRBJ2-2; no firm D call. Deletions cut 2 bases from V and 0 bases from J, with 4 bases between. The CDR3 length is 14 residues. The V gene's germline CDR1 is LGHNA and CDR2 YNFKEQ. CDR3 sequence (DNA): TGTGCCAGCAGCCAATATCCGAACACCGGGGAGCTGTTTTTT. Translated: CASSQYPNTGELFF.

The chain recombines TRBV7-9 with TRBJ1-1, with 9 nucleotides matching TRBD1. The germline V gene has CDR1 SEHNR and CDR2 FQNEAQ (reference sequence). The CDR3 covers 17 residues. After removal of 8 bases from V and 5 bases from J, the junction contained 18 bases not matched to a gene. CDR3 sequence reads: CASLGRDRVREGTEAFF. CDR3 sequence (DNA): TGTGCCAGCCTCGGCCGGGACAGGGTACGGGAGGGAACTGAAGCTTTCTTT.

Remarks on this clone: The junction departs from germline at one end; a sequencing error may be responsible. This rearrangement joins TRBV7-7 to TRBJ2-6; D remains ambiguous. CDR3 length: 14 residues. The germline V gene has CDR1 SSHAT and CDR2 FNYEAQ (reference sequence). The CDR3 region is CASKEISGANVLTF. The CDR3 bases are TGTGCTAGCAAAGAGATCTCTGGGGCCAACGTCCTGACTTTC.

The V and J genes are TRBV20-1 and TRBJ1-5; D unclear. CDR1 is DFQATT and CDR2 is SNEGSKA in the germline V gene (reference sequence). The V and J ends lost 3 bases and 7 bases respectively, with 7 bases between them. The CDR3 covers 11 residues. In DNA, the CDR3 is TGCAGTGCTAGGTCTGGGCAGCCCCAGCATTTT. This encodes CSARSGQPQHF.

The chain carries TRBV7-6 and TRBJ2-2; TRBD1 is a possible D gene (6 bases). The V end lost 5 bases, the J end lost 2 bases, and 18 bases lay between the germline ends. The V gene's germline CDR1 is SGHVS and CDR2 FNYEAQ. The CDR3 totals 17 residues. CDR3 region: CASSPRKTGQNTGELFF. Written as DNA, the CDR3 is TGTGCCAGCAGCCCGAGGAAGACAGGACAAAACACCGGGGAGCTGTTTTTT.

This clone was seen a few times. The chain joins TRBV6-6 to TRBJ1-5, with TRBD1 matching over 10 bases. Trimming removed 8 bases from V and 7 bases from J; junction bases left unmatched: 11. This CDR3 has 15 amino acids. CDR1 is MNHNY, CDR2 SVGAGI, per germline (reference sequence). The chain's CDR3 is CASREPGQGRQPQHF. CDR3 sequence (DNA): TGTGCCAGCCGGGAGCCGGGACAGGGGCGCCAGCCCCAGCATTTT.

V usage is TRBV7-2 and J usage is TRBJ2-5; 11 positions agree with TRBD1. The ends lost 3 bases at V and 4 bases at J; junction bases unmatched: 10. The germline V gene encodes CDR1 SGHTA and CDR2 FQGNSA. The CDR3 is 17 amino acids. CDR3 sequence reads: CASSFTFTGTGGETQYF. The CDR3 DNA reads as TGTGCCAGCAGCTTCACCTTTACCGGGACAGGGGGAGAGACCCAGTACTTC.

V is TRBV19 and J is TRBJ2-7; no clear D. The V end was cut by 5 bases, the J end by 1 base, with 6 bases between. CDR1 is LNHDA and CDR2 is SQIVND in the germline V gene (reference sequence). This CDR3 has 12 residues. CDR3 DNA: TGTGCCAGTAGTTTCGGTTCCTACGAGCAGTACTTC. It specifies CASSFGSYEQYF.

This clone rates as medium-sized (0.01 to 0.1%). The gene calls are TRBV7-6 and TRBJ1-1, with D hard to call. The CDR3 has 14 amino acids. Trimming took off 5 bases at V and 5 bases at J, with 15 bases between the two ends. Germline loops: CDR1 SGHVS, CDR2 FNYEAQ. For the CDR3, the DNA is TGTGCCAGCAGCCCCCGCGGGCCTTGGACTGAAGCTTTCTTT. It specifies CASSPRGPWTEAFF. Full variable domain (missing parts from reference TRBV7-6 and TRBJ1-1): GAGVSQSPRYKVTKRGQDVALRCDPISGHVSLYWYRQALGQGPEFLTYFNYEAQQDKSGLPNDRFSAERPEGSISTLTIQRTEQRDSAMYRCASSPRGPWTEAFFGQGTRLTVV.